A single sample is the source of the 14 T cell receptor beta chains below, sequenced in a study of tumor and adjacent non-tumor tissue in lung cancer. The library came from three nested PCR rounds adapted from ARM-PCR protocols. TCRdb itself ran the multiplex PCR reads through MiXCR, one entry per CDR3 protein. The sample records about 110,000 distinct CDR3 sequences, over 70% being singletons. No cell sorting was done before RNA was extracted from the tissue. Source material: lung tumor tissue. Receptors were obtained from an older man with non-small cell lung cancer.

As for this clonotype: One junction end does not reproduce the germline sequence, and a read error may be involved. This rearrangement joins TRBV28 to TRBJ1-2; maybe TRBD1 (6 bases). Germline loops: CDR1 MDHEN, CDR2 SYDVKM. The CDR3 is 14 residues long. As DNA, the CDR3 is TGTGTCAGCAGGCGCGGGACACCTATCTATGGCTACACCTTC. This gives the protein CVSRRGTPIYGYTF.

With regard to this clonotype: A read error is possible here, since a much larger clone lies one base away. The chain couples TRBV6-2 or TRBV6-3 to TRBJ2-2; 8 nucleotides align to TRBD1. The germline V gene encodes CDR1 MNHEY and CDR2 SVGEGT. The CDR3 runs to 16 residues. V trimming: 6 bases; J trimming: 13 bases; junction bases outside the gene matches: 19. The CDR3 reads CASSPLGTGFYSRLFF. The CDR3 nucleotides are TGTGCCAGCAGCCCCCTAGGGACAGGATTCTATTCGCGGCTGTTTTTT.

V gene TRBV5-1 combines with J gene TRBJ1-1, with D perhaps matching TRBD1 (6 bases). There are 15 residues in the CDR3. Trimming stripped 7 bases from V and 5 bases from J, with 21 bases between. The V gene's germline CDR1 is SGHRS and CDR2 YFSETQ. Written as DNA, the CDR3 is TGCGCCAGCGGGGCAGGGGTAGGTGTAATGACTGAAGCTTTCTTT. Its translation is CASGAGVGVMTEAFF.

As to this clonotype: A read error may account for a junction end that differs from germline. The chain employs TRBV11-3 and TRBJ2-3, with D maybe TRBD2 (5 bases). The CDR3 runs 15 residues. CDR1 is SGHNT, CDR2 YENEEA, per germline. Here the CDR3 DNA reads TGTGCCAGCACTTGTCGGGAAGTAAGCAGAGATACGCAGTACTTT. Its translation: CASTCREVSRDTQYF.

This clonotype was observed a single time. One end of the junction fails to match germline, which may point to a read error. The V call is TRBV6-2 or TRBV6-3, the J call TRBJ2-7; 9 bases are a match to TRBD1. Germline V gene sequence: CDR1 MNHEY, CDR2 SVGEGT. The CDR3 totals 15 residues. The CDR3 loop reads CASGIKTGGSYEEYF. The CDR3 nucleotides are TGTGCCAGCGGTATTAAGACAGGGGGATCCTACGAGGAGTACTTC.

The chain uses TRBV6-2 or TRBV6-3 and TRBJ2-1; maybe TRBD2 (5 bases). The V and J ends lost 4 bases and 6 bases respectively, with 19 bases between them. This CDR3 has 16 amino acids. CDR1 is MNHEY, CDR2 SVGEGT, per germline. CDR3 residues: CASSLNSGRAVNEQFF. The CDR3 DNA is TGTGCCAGCAGTTTAAATAGTGGACGAGCGGTCAATGAGCAGTTCTTC.

As for this clonotype: Mismatch with germline at one junction end may stem from a read error. The CDR3 loop reads CASSPRGDYNELLF. The CDR3 region has the DNA TGCGCCAGCAGCCCTAGGGGGGACTACAATGAGCTGTTGTTC. The chain carries TRBV11-3 and TRBJ2-1; TRBD2 is a possible D gene (7 bases). From germline, CDR1 is SGHNT and CDR2 YENEEA. This CDR3 region has 14 residues.

Details on this clonotype: Compared with germline, one end of the junction differs, possibly owing to a read error. The rearrangement links TRBV5-6 to TRBJ2-1; 8 bases are a match to TRBD1. The CDR3 is 16 amino acids. Per germline, CDR1 SGHDT and CDR2 YYEEEE. In DNA, the CDR3 is TGTGCCAGTAGCTTGGACAGGGAGGAAACCTACAATGAGCAGTTCTTC. This gives the protein CASSLDREETYNEQFF.

This clonotype is a singleton in its sample. The conserved phenylalanine or tryptophan is not found at the CDR3 terminus, so this likely reflects a read error. The DNA is left out, because the CDR3 cannot be placed on it with certainty; the CDR3 is given as TCRdb lists it. The chain links TRBV6-2 or TRBV6-3 to TRBJ1-6. Germline V CDR1 and CDR2: MNHEY, SVGEGT. A total of 14 residues make up the CDR3, ends included. The CDR3 sequence is CASSPRATASPLYS.

Judged by abundance, this clonotype is medium-sized. The chain combines TRBV6-1 with TRBJ2-1, with 8 nucleotides matching TRBD2. V lost 3 bases to trimming and J lost 2 bases; unmatched junction nucleotides: 15. The CDR3 is 19 amino acids. CDR1 is MNHNS and CDR2 is SASEGT in the germline V gene. The CDR3 here is CASSDPGGPGLLAYNEQFF. CDR3 sequence (DNA): TGTGCCAGCAGTGATCCGGGAGGGCCGGGGTTGCTCGCCTACAATGAGCAGTTCTTC.

On this clonotype: A read error may explain this, as a much larger clone is one base away. J is TRBJ2-5 and V is TRBV5-1; 7 nucleotides line up with TRBD2. Per the germline V gene, CDR1 is SGHRS and CDR2 is YFSETQ. The CDR3 has 15 amino acids. As DNA, the CDR3 is TGCGCCAGCAGTATAACTAGCGTACACCAAGAGACCGAGTACTTC. It codes for CASSITSVHQETEYF.

As concerns this clonotype: Being one base from a much bigger clone, this may be a read error. The genes are TRBV30 and TRBJ2-7; 12 bases line up with TRBD2. The CDR3 covers 19 residues. V lost 2 bases, J lost 6 bases, and 20 bases stayed unmatched. CDR1 is GTSNPN and CDR2 is SVGIG in the germline V gene (reference sequence). The CDR3 nucleotides read TGTGCCTGGAGTAGGGGGTGGCTTGGGGCAGGGACTAGCGGGTGCGAGCAGTACTTC. Amino acids: CAWSRGWLGAGTSGCEQYF.

The genes are TRBV5-4 and TRBJ2-1; D is possibly TRBD2 (6 bases). CDR3 length equals 14 residues. CDR1 and CDR2 from the germline V gene are SGHNT and YYREEE (reference sequence). CDR3 sequence (DNA): TGTACCATCAGCTTGTTGGACTACTACAATGAGCAGTTCTTC. Amino acids: CTISLLDYYNEQFF.

With regard to this clonotype: Compared with germline, one end of the junction differs, possibly owing to a read error. The V call is TRBV20-1, the J call TRBJ1-1, with 10 bases lining up with TRBD1. The CDR3 totals 18 residues. CDR1 and CDR2 from the germline V gene are DFQATT and SNEGSKA (reference sequence). CDR3 coding DNA: TGCAGTGCTAGGGGGATCGGGACAGGGGCAGTTGGGGGCACTGAACCTTTCTTT. Its protein product is CSARGIGTGAVGGTEPFF.